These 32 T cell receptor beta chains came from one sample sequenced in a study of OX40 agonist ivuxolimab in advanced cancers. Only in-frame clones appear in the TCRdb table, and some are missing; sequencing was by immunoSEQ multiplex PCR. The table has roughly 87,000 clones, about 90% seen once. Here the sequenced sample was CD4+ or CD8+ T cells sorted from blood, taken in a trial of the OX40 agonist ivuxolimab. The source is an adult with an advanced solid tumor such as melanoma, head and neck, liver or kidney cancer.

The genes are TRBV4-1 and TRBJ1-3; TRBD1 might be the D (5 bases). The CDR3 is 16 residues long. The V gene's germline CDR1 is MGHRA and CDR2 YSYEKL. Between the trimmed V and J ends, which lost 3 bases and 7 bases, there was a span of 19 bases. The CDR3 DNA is TGCGCCAGCAGCCAGCACCTTGGGACGGTGGGTAACACCATATATTTT. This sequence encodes CASSQHLGTVGNTIYF.

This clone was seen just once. CDR3 coding DNA: TGTGCCAGTAGTATTCATACAGGTTTATCCTACAATGAGCAGTTCTTC. Translating gives CASSIHTGLSYNEQFF. V usage is TRBV19 and J usage is TRBJ2-1, with D perhaps TRBD1 (5 bases). CDR1 and CDR2 from the germline V gene are LNHDA and SQIVND (reference sequence). Trimming shortened V by 3 bases and J by 1 base, and 13 bases separated the two germline ends. The CDR3 consists of 16 residues.

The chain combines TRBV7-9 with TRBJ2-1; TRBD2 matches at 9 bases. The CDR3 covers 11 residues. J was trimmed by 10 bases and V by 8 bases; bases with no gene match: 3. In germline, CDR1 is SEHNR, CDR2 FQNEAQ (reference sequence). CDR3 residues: CASGTSFEQFF. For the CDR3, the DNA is TGTGCCAGCGGGACTAGCTTCGAGCAGTTCTTC.

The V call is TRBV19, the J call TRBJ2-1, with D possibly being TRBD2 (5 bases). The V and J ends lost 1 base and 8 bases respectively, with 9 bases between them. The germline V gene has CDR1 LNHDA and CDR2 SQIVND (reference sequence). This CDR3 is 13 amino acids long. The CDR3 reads CASSIVNGDEQFF. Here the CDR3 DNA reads TGTGCCAGTAGTATAGTAAACGGGGATGAGCAGTTCTTC.

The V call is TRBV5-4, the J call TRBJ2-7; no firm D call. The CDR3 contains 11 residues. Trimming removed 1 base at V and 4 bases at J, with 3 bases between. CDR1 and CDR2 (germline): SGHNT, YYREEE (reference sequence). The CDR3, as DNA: TGTGCCAGCAGCTTGTGGTACGAGCAGTACTTC. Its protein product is CASSLWYEQYF.

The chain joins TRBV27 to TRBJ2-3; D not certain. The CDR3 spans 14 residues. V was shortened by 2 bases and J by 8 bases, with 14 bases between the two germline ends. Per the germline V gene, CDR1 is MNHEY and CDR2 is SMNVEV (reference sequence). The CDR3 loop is CASSLLEGFGTQYF. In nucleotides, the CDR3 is TGTGCCAGCAGTTTACTTGAAGGGTTCGGTACGCAGTATTTT.

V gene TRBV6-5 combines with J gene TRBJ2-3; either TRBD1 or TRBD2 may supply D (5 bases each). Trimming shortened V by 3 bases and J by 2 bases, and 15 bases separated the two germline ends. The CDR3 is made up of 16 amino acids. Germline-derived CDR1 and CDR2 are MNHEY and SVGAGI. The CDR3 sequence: CASSYQGRGSTDTQYF. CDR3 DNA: TGTGCCAGCAGTTATCAGGGTAGAGGGTCCACAGATACGCAGTATTTT.

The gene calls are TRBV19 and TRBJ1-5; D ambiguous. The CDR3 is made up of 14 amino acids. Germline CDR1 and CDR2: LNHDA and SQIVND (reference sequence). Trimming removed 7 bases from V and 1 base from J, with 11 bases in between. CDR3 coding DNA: TGTGCCAGTATCCAAATCGGGAGCAATCAGCCCCAGCATTTT. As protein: CASIQIGSNQPQHF.

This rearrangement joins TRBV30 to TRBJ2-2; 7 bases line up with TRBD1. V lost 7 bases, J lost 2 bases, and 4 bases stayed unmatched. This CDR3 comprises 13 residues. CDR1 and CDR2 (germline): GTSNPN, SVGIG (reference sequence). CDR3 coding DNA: TGTGCCTCGGGACAGCCTAACACCGGGGAGCTGTTTTTT. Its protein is CASGQPNTGELFF.

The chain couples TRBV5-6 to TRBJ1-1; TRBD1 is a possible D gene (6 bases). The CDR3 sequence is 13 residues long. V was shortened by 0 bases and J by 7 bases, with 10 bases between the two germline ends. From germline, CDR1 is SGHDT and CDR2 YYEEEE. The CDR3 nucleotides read TGTGCCAGCAGCTTGGTGGACAGCCTTGAAGCTTTCTTT. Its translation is CASSLVDSLEAFF.

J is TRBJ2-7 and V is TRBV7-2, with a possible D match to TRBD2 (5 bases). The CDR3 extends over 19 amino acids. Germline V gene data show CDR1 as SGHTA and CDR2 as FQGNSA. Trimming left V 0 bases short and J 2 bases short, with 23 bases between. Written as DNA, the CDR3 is TGTGCCAGCAGCTTAGCGTGTCACGCCTCGTGGACTCGCACCTACGAGCAGTACGTC. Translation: CASSLACHASWTRTYEQYV.

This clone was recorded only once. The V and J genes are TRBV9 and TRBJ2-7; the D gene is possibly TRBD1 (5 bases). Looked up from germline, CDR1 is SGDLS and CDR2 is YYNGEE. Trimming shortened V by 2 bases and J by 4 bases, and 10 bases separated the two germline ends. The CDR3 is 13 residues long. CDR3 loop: CASSVSQGYEQYF. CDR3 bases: TGTGCCAGCAGCGTTTCCCAGGGTTACGAGCAGTACTTC. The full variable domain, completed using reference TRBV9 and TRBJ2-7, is DSGVTQTPKHLITATGQRVTLRCSPRSGDLSVYWYQQSLDQGLQFLIQYYNGEERAKGNILERFSAQQFPDLHSELNLSSLELGDSALYFCASSVSQGYEQYFGPGTRLTVT.

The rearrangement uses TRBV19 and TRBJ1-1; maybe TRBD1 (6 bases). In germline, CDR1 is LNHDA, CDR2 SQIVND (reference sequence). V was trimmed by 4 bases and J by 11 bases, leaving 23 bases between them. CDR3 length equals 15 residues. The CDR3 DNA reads TGTGCCAGTAGTAAGGGCCCAGACAGGCCGTTGAGTGCTTTCTTT. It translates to CASSKGPDRPLSAFF.

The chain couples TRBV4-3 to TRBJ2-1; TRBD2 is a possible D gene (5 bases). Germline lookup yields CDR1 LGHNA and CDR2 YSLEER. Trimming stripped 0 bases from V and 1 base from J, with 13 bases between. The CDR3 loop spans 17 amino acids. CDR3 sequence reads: CASSQDYAGESYNEQFF. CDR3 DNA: TGCGCCAGCAGCCAAGATTACGCCGGGGAGTCCTACAATGAGCAGTTCTTC.

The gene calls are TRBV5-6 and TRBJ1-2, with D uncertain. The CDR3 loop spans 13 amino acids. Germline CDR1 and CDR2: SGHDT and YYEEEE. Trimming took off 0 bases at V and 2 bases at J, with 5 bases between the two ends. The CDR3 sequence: CASSLAGNYGYTF. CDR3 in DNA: TGTGCCAGCAGCTTGGCCGGAAACTATGGCTACACCTTC.

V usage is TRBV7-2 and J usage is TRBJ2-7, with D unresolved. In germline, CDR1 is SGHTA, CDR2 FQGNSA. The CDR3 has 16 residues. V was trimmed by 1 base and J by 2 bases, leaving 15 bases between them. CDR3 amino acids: CASSLGLTDLTYEQYF. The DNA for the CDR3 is TGTGCCAGCAGCTTAGGACTGACTGATCTAACCTACGAGCAGTACTTC.

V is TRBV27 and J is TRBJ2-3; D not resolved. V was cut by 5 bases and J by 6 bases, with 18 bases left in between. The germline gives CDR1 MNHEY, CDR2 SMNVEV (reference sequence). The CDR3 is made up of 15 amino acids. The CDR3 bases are TGTGCCAGCAGTGTTGCCGGGCCCGTGTTTGATACGCAGTATTTT. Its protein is CASSVAGPVFDTQYF.

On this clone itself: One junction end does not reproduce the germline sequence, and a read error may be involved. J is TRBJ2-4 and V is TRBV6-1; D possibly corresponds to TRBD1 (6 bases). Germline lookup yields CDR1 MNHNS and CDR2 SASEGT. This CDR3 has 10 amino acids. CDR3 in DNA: TGTGCCAGCAGAGGGACAAGGATTGTCTTC. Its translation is CASRGTRIVF.

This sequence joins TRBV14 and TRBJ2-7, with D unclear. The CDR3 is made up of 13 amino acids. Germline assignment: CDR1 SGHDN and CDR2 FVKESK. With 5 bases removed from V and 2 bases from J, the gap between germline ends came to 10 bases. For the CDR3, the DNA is TGTGCCAGCAGCGGGGTGACGGCCTACGAGCAGTACTTC. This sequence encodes CASSGVTAYEQYF.

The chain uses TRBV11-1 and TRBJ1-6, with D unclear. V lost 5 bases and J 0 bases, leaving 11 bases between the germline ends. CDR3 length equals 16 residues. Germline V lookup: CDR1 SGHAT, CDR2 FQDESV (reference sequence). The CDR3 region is CASSRGGSSYNSPLHF. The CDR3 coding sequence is TGTGCCAGCAGCCGAGGTGGGAGCTCCTATAATTCACCCCTCCACTTT.

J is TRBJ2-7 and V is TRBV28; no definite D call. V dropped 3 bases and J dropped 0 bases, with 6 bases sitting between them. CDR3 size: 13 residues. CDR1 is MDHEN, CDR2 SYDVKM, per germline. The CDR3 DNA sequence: TGTGCCAGCAGTTTTCGGCTCTCCTACGAGCAGTACTTC. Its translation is CASSFRLSYEQYF.

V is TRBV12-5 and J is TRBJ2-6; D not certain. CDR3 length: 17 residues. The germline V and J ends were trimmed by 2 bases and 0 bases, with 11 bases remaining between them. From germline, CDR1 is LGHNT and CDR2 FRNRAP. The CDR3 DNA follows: TGTGCTAGTGGTTTGCTGACACACGGCTCTGGGGCCAACGTCCTGACTTTC. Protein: CASGLLTHGSGANVLTF.

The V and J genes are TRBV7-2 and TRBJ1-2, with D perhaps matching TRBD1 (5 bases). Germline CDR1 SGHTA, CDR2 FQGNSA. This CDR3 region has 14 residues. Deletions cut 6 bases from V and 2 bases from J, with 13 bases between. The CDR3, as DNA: TGTGCCAGCAGGCCGGGACCGAAAAACTATGGCTACACCTTC. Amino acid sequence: CASRPGPKNYGYTF.

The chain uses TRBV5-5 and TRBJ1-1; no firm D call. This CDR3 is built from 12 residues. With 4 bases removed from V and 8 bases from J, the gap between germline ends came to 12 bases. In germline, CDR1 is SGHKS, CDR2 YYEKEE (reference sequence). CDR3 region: CASSPRLEEAFF. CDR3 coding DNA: TGTGCCAGCAGCCCCCGACTGGAAGAAGCTTTCTTT.

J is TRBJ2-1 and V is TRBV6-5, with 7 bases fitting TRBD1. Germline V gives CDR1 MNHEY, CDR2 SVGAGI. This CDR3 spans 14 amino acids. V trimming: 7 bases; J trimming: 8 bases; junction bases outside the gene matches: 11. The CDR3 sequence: CASTSGTDWDEQFF. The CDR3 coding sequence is TGTGCCAGCACGTCCGGGACAGATTGGGATGAGCAGTTCTTC.

The CDR3 coding sequence is TGTGCCAGCAGCTTGGGGTGGGGGGCCCCTGAAGCTTTCTTT. This gives the protein CASSLGWGAPEAFF. This chain joins TRBV5-8 and TRBJ1-1, with D perhaps matching TRBD1 (6 bases). Germline V lookup: CDR1 SGHTS, CDR2 YDEGEE. The CDR3 loop spans 14 amino acids. V lost 0 bases and J lost 6, with 12 bases in between.

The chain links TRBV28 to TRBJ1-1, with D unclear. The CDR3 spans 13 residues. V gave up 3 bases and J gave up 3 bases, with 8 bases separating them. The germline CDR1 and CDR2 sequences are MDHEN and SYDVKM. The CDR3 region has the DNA TGTGCCAGCAGTTTCCGAGTCGACACTGAAGCTTTCTTT. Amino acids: CASSFRVDTEAFF. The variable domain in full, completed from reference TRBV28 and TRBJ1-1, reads DVKVTQSSRYLVKRTGEKVFLECVQDMDHENMFWYRQDPGLGLRLIYFSYDVKMKEKGDIPEGYSVSREKKERFSLILESASTNQTSMYLCASSFRVDTEAFFGQGTRLTVV.

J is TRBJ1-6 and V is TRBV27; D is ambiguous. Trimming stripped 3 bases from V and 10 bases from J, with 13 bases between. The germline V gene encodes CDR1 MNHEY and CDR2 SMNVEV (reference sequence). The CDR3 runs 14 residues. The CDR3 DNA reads TGTGCCAGCAGTTTGGCGGGTCTGAGATCACCCCTCCACTTT. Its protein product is CASSLAGLRSPLHF.

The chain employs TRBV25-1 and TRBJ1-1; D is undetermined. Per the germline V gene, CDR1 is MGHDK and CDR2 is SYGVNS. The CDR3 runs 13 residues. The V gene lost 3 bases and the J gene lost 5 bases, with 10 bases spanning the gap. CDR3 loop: CASSDLGRTEAFF. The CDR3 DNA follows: TGTGCCAGCAGTGACCTGGGAAGGACTGAAGCTTTCTTT.

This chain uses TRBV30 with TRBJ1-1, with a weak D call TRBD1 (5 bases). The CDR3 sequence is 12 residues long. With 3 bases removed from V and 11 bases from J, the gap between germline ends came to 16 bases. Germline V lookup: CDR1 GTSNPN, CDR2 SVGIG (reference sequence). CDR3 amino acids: CAWRPRGAGAFF. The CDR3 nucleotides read TGTGCCTGGAGGCCGAGGGGTGCAGGGGCTTTCTTT.

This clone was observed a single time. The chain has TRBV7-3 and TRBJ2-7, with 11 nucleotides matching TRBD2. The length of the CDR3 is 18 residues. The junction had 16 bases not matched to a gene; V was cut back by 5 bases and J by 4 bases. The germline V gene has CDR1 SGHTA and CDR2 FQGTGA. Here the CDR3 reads CASSLLTSTSGTTYEQYV. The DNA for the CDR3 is TGTGCCAGCAGCCTTCTAACCTCGACTAGCGGGACAACATACGAGCAGTACGTC.

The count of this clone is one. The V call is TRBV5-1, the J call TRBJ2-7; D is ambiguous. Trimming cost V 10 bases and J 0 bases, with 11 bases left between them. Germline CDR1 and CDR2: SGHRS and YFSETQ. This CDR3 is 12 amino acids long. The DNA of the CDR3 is TGCGCCTCGGCAGAAAGCTCCTACGAGCAGTACTTC. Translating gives CASAESSYEQYF.